The T cell receptor beta chain described here comes from a study of shared clonotypes between healthy human individuals. Study-wide results and limits: The study found lower generation probabilities in non-shared clonotypes than in those shared by all four donors. A handful of donors showed sharing of around 5% of naive CD4 clonotypes.

Naive CD8 cells lacked CD45RO and underwent positive selection for CCR7, leaving out terminally differentiated effector memory CD45RA+ cells. A note on this clone: Its antigen is not identified. The junction does not match germline at one end; this may be a read error.

This CDR3 comprises 15 residues. Germline loops: CDR1 ENHRY, CDR2 SYGVKD. Approximately 30,000 T cell genomes (around 200 ng DNA) went into each sorted-subset replicate. Clones were sequenced by immunoSEQ multiplex PCR, and TCRdb holds only the in-frame ones, with some missing. The repertoire holds about 2,200,000 clones, with roughly 91% as singletons. Sequenced: naive CD8+ T cells from PBMCs. The rearrangement joins TRBV10-3 to TRBJ2-7; D may be TRBD1 or TRBD2 (7 bases each). This receptor was obtained from a man aged 18-30 years in good health. Some clones in this sample may be carry-over from other donors' samples. The CDR3 spells CAVRGGTNFSYEQYF. The CDR3 region has the DNA TGTGCCGTCAGGGGGGGGACTAATTTTTCCTACGAGCAGTACTTC.